The sequence of this T cell receptor (beta chain) was determined in a study of blood T cells in healthy people across ages. Then a second PCR, running roughly 7 to 11 cycles, was carried out with a sample-barcoded 5' primer and a J-beta primer mix. Via MiXCR, TCRdb re-called the 5' RACE reads, giving one row per CDR3 protein. The sample records just under 900,000 distinct CDR3 sequences, 29% being singletons. CDR1 and CDR2 from the germline V gene are MNHNS and SASEGT. V lost 2 bases, J lost 5 bases, and 18 bases lay in between. This CDR3 is 16 amino acids long. The clonotype was recovered from a woman of 80 years or more in good health. The chain is built from TRBV6-1 and TRBJ2-5; the D is unclear. Material for sequencing was blood. The CDR3: CASSEFGGLGMETQYF. The CDR3 DNA reads TGTGCCAGCAGTGAATTTGGCGGCCTAGGGATGGAGACCCAGTACTTC.